These 6 T cell receptor beta chains were sequenced from one sample in a study of high-grade serous ovarian cancer treatment subgroups. The protocol was immunoSEQ multiplex PCR, while the TCRdb copy is restricted to in-frame clones and leaves out a portion. The data show thousands of clones, more than 75% seen once. The tumor samples were collected prior to definitive surgery or chemotherapy. The specimen was tumor tissue. The receptors originated from a human donor with high-grade serous ovarian cancer.

The chain uses TRBV14 and TRBJ2-2; 7 bases align to TRBD2. The CDR3 is made up of 18 amino acids. After removal of 4 bases from V and 2 bases from J, the junction contained 13 bases not matched to a gene. CDR1 SGHDN and CDR2 FVKESK come from the germline V gene. The CDR3 region is CASSLRLGAGPNTGELFF. DNA for the CDR3: TGTGCCAGCAGCCTCCGTCTGGGAGCGGGACCTAACACCGGGGAGCTGTTTTTT.

This clone was seen a single time. The chain has TRBV15 and TRBJ2-5, with D maybe TRBD2 (5 bases). Trimming left V 1 base short and J 1 base short, with 7 bases between. This CDR3 region has 14 residues. In germline, CDR1 is LNHNV, CDR2 YYDKDF (reference sequence). This CDR3 is CATSRAGIQETQYF. The CDR3 DNA reads TGTGCCACCAGCAGAGCGGGAATCCAAGAGACCCAGTACTTC.

The genes are TRBV11-3 and TRBJ1-3; the D gene is possibly TRBD1 (5 bases). The CDR3 runs 15 residues. CDR1 and CDR2 (germline): SGHNT, YENEEA. Trimming stripped 5 bases from V and 4 bases from J, with 15 bases between. CDR3: CASSLQGTGGNTIYF. The CDR3 coding sequence is TGTGCCAGCAGCCTCCAGGGCACAGGCGGAAACACCATATATTTT.

This rearrangement joins TRBV6-5 to TRBJ1-1, with 9 bases identical to TRBD1. Germline-derived CDR1 and CDR2 are MNHEY and SVGAGI. Losses at the gene ends were 2 bases for V and 8 bases for J; bases not matched to a gene: 0. This CDR3 region has 12 residues. CDR3 loop: CASSYGTGEAFF. The CDR3 DNA reads TGTGCCAGCAGTTACGGGACAGGGGAAGCTTTCTTT.

V and J are TRBV2 and TRBJ1-1; 8 nucleotides align to TRBD1. Germline CDR1 and CDR2: SNHLY and FYNNEI. The CDR3 consists of 14 residues. The V and J ends lost 6 bases and 4 bases, in that order; junction bases with no gene match: 7. The DNA for the CDR3 is TGTGCCAGCAGCCCAGGGGGCTCGGGCACTGAAGCTTTCTTT. Its translation is CASSPGGSGTEAFF.

The CDR3 coding sequence is TGTGCCAGCAGCGTGGGGACAGGGGGCGCCTATGGCTACACCTTC. Protein sequence: CASSVGTGGAYGYTF. The chain recombines TRBV7-9 with TRBJ1-2, with 12 bases that match TRBD1. The trim removed 5 bases at V and 4 bases at J, leaving 5 bases unmatched. CDR1 and CDR2 from the germline V gene are SEHNR and FQNEAQ (reference sequence). This CDR3 spans 15 amino acids.